These 21 T cell receptor beta chains originate from one sample sequenced in a study of T cells expressing NK-cell markers. TCRdb reanalyzed the 5' RACE reads and collapses them to one entry per CDR3 protein, without DNA. The table lists under 500,000 distinct CDR3 sequences. Sequencing used blood T cells: a sorted CD56 or NKG2C T cell subset, CD4+ or CD8+ T cells, or bulk PBMC T cells (not recorded which). Receptor source: a woman aged 18-70 years in good health.

This sequence joins TRBV4-3 and TRBJ2-1; the D gene TCRdb calls, TRBD1, cannot be checked with no DNA. The CDR3 length is 15 residues. Germline CDR1 and CDR2: LGHNA and YSLEER. Here the CDR3 reads CASSQGWASGNEQFF.

This rearrangement joins TRBV5-1 to TRBJ2-5. In germline, CDR1 is SGHRS, CDR2 YFSETQ. CDR3 length equals 14 residues. Here the CDR3 reads CASSLFAGQETQYF.

The chain uses TRBV7-8 and TRBJ1-3; TCRdb's assignment of TRBD1 cannot be checked, as there is no DNA. Germline V lookup: CDR1 SGHVS, CDR2 FQNEAQ. The CDR3 sequence is 14 residues long. The CDR3 loop reads CASSLQGRGNTIYF.

The chain employs TRBV20-1 and TRBJ2-2. CDR3 length equals 13 residues. Per the germline V gene, CDR1 is DFQATT and CDR2 is SNEGSKA (reference sequence). The CDR3 sequence is CSASSLNTGELFF.

The chain carries TRBV20-1 and TRBJ1-1; without DNA, the TCRdb call of TRBD1 cannot be checked. Germline V CDR1 and CDR2: DFQATT, SNEGSKA (reference sequence). The CDR3 sequence is 15 residues long. CDR3 loop: CSAPPGQRKNTEAFF.

This chain connects TRBV7-9 to TRBJ1-1. This CDR3 spans 11 amino acids. Germline lookup yields CDR1 SEHNR and CDR2 FQNEAQ (reference sequence). This CDR3 reads CASFMNTEAFF.

The gene calls are TRBV4-2 and TRBJ2-5; TCRdb's assignment of TRBD2 cannot be checked, as there is no DNA. The CDR3 covers 17 residues. Germline CDR1 and CDR2: LGHNA and YNFKEQ. This CDR3 is CASGRRGREGNGETQYF.

The chain carries TRBV7-8 and TRBJ2-7; TCRdb outputs TRBD1, but without DNA this stays unchecked. The CDR3 runs to 14 residues. The germline V gene encodes CDR1 SGHVS and CDR2 FQNEAQ. CDR3 in amino acids: CASSLAGQTYEQYF.

The rearrangement links TRBV25-1 to TRBJ2-7; TCRdb designates TRBD2, a call that cannot be tested without DNA. Germline CDR1 is MGHDK and CDR2 is SYGVNS. The CDR3 has 14 amino acids. The CDR3 sequence: CASSVIAGAHEQYF.

This chain uses TRBV20-1 with TRBJ2-2; the D gene TCRdb calls, TRBD1, cannot be checked with no DNA. This CDR3 is 15 amino acids long. CDR1 and CDR2 from the germline V gene are DFQATT and SNEGSKA (reference sequence). Here the CDR3 reads CSARVGGTNTGELFF.

This chain connects TRBV12-3 or TRBV12-4 to TRBJ1-1; TCRdb's D call, TRBD1, is unchecked because there is no DNA. CDR3 length: 14 amino acids. CDR3 loop: CASSFQGGNTEAFF.

This rearrangement joins TRBV12-3 or TRBV12-4 to TRBJ1-1; the D call of TRBD1 rests on TCRdb alone, since no DNA is present to check it. This CDR3 has 13 amino acids. This chain's CDR3 is CASSPTGNTEAFF.

The chain recombines TRBV20-1 with TRBJ2-7; TCRdb designates TRBD1, a call that cannot be tested without DNA. Germline V gene lookup returns CDR1 DFQATT and CDR2 SNEGSKA (reference sequence). CDR3 length equals 11 residues. The CDR3 loop is CSAMGGGEQYF.

The chain couples TRBV4-1 to TRBJ1-1; TCRdb lists TRBD1, though no DNA is available to test this call. CDR3 size: 14 residues. Germline V CDR1 and CDR2: MGHRA, YSYEKL. The CDR3 sequence: CASSQGWGPPEAFF.

The V gene is TRBV20-1, the J gene TRBJ2-7; the D call from TCRdb, TRBD1, cannot be confirmed without DNA. The CDR3 has 14 residues. The germline V gene has CDR1 DFQATT and CDR2 SNEGSKA (reference sequence). CDR3 region: CSARDRERVDEQYF.

The chain recombines TRBV27 with TRBJ2-5; without DNA, the TCRdb call of TRBD1 cannot be checked. The CDR3 length is 13 residues. CDR1 is MNHEY, CDR2 SMNVEV, per germline (reference sequence). CDR3 amino acids: CASSFGVGATQYF.

The chain uses TRBV6-2 or TRBV6-3 and TRBJ1-5. Germline CDR1 is MNHEY and CDR2 is SVGEGT. This CDR3 contains 16 residues. The CDR3 sequence is CASSYKIGPRNQPQHF.

The V call is TRBV7-9, the J call TRBJ2-1; TCRdb's D call of TRBD2 is untestable without DNA. This CDR3 is 16 amino acids long. In germline, CDR1 is SEHNR, CDR2 FQNEAQ (reference sequence). CDR3: CASSPPSIGAYNEQFF.

This chain joins TRBV20-1 and TRBJ1-4. The germline gives CDR1 DFQATT, CDR2 SNEGSKA (reference sequence). The CDR3 runs 14 residues. The CDR3 region is CSAPDVATNEKLFF.

This chain joins TRBV20-1 and TRBJ1-2; TCRdb designates TRBD1, a call that cannot be tested without DNA. This CDR3 has 15 amino acids. CDR1 and CDR2 from the germline V gene are DFQATT and SNEGSKA (reference sequence). CDR3 sequence reads: CSPGGRTDTNYGYTF.

This chain links TRBV5-6 with TRBJ1-1; the D call from TCRdb, TRBD1, cannot be confirmed without DNA. This CDR3 contains 13 residues. From germline, CDR1 is SGHDT and CDR2 YYEEEE. Here the CDR3 reads CASSQGTGDEAFF.